The 13 T cell receptor beta chains presented below share a single source sample, sequenced in a study of T cell responses to AZD1222 COVID-19 vaccine. This table comes from immunoSEQ multiplex PCR, and its TCRdb copy is limited to in-frame clones, with some not included. The sample holds fewer than 150,000 clones; roughly nine tenths are singletons and the top ten take approximately 3.6%. Source: peripheral blood, taken on day 0 of AZD1222 vaccination. These receptors were collected from an adult in good health.

This chain joins TRBV3-1 (or the pseudogene TRBV3-2) and TRBJ2-3; possibly TRBD1 or TRBD2 for D (5 bases each). The CDR3 runs 13 residues. Germline loops: CDR1 LGHDT, CDR2 YNNKEL (reference sequence). The germline V and J ends were trimmed by 4 bases and 4 bases, with 9 bases remaining between them. Written as DNA, the CDR3 is TGTGCCAGCAGCCCGGTGGGGGCAGATACGCAGTATTTT. The encoded protein is CASSPVGADTQYF.

The chain uses TRBV15 and TRBJ2-2; 8 positions match TRBD1. CDR3 length equals 15 residues. With 6 bases clipped from V and 3 bases from J, the junction kept 6 bases outside the gene matches. Looked up from germline, CDR1 is LNHNV and CDR2 is YYDKDF (reference sequence). The CDR3 protein is CATRKDREDTGELFF. The CDR3 DNA sequence: TGTGCCACCAGGAAGGACAGGGAGGACACCGGGGAGCTGTTTTTT.

J is TRBJ2-7 and V is TRBV6-1; D is uncertain. The germline CDR1 and CDR2 sequences are MNHNS and SASEGT. The CDR3 is made up of 14 amino acids. V gave up 2 bases and J gave up 2 bases, with 10 bases separating them. DNA for the CDR3: TGTGCCAGCAGTGAAATAACAGCGACCTACGAGCAGTACTTC. Translating gives CASSEITATYEQYF.

The chain uses TRBV3-1 (or the pseudogene TRBV3-2) and TRBJ2-2; D uncertain. Germline V gene sequence: CDR1 LGHDT, CDR2 YNNKEL (reference sequence). Trimming pared 4 bases from V and 5 bases from J, leaving 11 bases between. The CDR3 contains 14 residues. DNA for the CDR3: TGTGCCAGCAGCCCTACGGCGCTGACCGGGGAGCTGTTTTTT. Translating gives CASSPTALTGELFF.

The chain combines TRBV25-1 with TRBJ2-2; D gene ambiguous. The CDR3 is 13 amino acids. V dropped 3 bases and J dropped 1 base, with 3 bases sitting between them. CDR1 and CDR2 (germline): MGHDK, SYGVNS. DNA for the CDR3: TGTGCCAGCAGTGACGGGAACACCGGGGAGCTGTTTTTT. It codes for CASSDGNTGELFF.

This chain connects TRBV19 to TRBJ1-1, with D hard to call. V was clipped by 5 bases and J by 3 bases, with 10 bases between them. The CDR3 totals 13 residues. Per germline, CDR1 LNHDA and CDR2 SQIVND (reference sequence). The DNA of the CDR3 is TGTGCCAGTAGTTCTGGGATATACACTGAAGCTTTCTTT. This codes for CASSSGIYTEAFF.

The J gene is TRBJ1-5, the V gene TRBV6-4, with D tentatively TRBD1 (6 bases). Trimming cost V 3 bases and J 8 bases, with 11 bases left between them. The CDR3 consists of 13 residues. The germline V gene encodes CDR1 MRHNA and CDR2 SNTAGT. As DNA, the CDR3 is TGTGCCAGCAGTGAGTCTGAGGGGGAGCCCCAGCATTTT. Protein: CASSESEGEPQHF.

The chain uses TRBV6-2 or TRBV6-3 and TRBJ2-7, with no clear D. CDR1 and CDR2 from the germline V gene are MNHEY and SVGEGT. The length of the CDR3 is 14 residues. V was pared by 0 bases and J by 0 bases, with 6 bases between. CDR3: CASSYSEISYEQYF. DNA of the CDR3: TGTGCCAGCAGTTACTCAGAGATCTCCTACGAGCAGTACTTC.

V is TRBV5-6 and J is TRBJ2-5; 9 nucleotides agree with TRBD1. Germline values: CDR1 SGHDT, CDR2 YYEEEE. This CDR3 spans 18 amino acids. V dropped 0 bases and J dropped 5; count of bases not matched to a gene: 14. CDR3 bases: TGTGCCAGCAGCTTGGCCTCCTTTTTCTGGACAGGGGACGAGACCCAGTACTTC. Translated: CASSLASFFWTGDETQYF.

This chain uses TRBV9 with TRBJ2-5; 10 nucleotides agree with TRBD1. The CDR3 contains 16 residues. Germline V gene sequence: CDR1 SGDLS, CDR2 YYNGEE. V lost 3 bases, J lost 4 bases, and 9 bases stayed unmatched. The CDR3 sequence is CASSATQTGGSETQYF. The CDR3 DNA is TGTGCCAGCAGCGCGACCCAGACAGGGGGCTCAGAGACCCAGTACTTC. Full variable domain (remainder filled in from reference TRBV9 and TRBJ2-5): DSGVTQTPKHLITATGQRVTLRCSPRSGDLSVYWYQQSLDQGLQFLIQYYNGEERAKGNILERFSAQQFPDLHSELNLSSLELGDSALYFCASSATQTGGSETQYFGPGTRLLVL.

This clone showed up just once. The chain employs TRBV30 and TRBJ1-2; possibly TRBD1 for D (5 bases). The CDR3 is 16 amino acids. The germline V gene has CDR1 GTSNPN and CDR2 SVGIG (reference sequence). The V end lost 0 bases, the J end lost 6 bases, and 20 bases lay between the germline ends. CDR3 residues: CAWSVSGVGSYHGYTF. CDR3 sequence (DNA): TGTGCCTGGAGTGTATCGGGGGTAGGGTCTTATCATGGCTACACCTTC.

This chain uses TRBV11-2 with TRBJ2-1; D remains ambiguous. CDR1 and CDR2 (germline): SGHAT, FQNNGV. The CDR3 contains 13 residues. V was clipped by 3 bases and J by 10 bases, with 13 bases between them. The CDR3 sequence is CASSLLGPREQFF. In nucleotides, the CDR3 is TGTGCCAGCAGCTTGCTCGGGCCGCGAGAGCAGTTCTTC.

The chain uses TRBV11-2 and TRBJ1-6; D is unclear. The CDR3 runs to 16 residues. Germline CDR1 reads SGHAT; CDR2 reads FQNNGV. V was shortened by 0 bases and J by 3 bases, with 9 bases between the two germline ends. The DNA of the CDR3 is TGTGCCAGCAGCTTAGATGAGAGGCACTATAATTCACCCCTCCACTTT. Encoded protein: CASSLDERHYNSPLHF.